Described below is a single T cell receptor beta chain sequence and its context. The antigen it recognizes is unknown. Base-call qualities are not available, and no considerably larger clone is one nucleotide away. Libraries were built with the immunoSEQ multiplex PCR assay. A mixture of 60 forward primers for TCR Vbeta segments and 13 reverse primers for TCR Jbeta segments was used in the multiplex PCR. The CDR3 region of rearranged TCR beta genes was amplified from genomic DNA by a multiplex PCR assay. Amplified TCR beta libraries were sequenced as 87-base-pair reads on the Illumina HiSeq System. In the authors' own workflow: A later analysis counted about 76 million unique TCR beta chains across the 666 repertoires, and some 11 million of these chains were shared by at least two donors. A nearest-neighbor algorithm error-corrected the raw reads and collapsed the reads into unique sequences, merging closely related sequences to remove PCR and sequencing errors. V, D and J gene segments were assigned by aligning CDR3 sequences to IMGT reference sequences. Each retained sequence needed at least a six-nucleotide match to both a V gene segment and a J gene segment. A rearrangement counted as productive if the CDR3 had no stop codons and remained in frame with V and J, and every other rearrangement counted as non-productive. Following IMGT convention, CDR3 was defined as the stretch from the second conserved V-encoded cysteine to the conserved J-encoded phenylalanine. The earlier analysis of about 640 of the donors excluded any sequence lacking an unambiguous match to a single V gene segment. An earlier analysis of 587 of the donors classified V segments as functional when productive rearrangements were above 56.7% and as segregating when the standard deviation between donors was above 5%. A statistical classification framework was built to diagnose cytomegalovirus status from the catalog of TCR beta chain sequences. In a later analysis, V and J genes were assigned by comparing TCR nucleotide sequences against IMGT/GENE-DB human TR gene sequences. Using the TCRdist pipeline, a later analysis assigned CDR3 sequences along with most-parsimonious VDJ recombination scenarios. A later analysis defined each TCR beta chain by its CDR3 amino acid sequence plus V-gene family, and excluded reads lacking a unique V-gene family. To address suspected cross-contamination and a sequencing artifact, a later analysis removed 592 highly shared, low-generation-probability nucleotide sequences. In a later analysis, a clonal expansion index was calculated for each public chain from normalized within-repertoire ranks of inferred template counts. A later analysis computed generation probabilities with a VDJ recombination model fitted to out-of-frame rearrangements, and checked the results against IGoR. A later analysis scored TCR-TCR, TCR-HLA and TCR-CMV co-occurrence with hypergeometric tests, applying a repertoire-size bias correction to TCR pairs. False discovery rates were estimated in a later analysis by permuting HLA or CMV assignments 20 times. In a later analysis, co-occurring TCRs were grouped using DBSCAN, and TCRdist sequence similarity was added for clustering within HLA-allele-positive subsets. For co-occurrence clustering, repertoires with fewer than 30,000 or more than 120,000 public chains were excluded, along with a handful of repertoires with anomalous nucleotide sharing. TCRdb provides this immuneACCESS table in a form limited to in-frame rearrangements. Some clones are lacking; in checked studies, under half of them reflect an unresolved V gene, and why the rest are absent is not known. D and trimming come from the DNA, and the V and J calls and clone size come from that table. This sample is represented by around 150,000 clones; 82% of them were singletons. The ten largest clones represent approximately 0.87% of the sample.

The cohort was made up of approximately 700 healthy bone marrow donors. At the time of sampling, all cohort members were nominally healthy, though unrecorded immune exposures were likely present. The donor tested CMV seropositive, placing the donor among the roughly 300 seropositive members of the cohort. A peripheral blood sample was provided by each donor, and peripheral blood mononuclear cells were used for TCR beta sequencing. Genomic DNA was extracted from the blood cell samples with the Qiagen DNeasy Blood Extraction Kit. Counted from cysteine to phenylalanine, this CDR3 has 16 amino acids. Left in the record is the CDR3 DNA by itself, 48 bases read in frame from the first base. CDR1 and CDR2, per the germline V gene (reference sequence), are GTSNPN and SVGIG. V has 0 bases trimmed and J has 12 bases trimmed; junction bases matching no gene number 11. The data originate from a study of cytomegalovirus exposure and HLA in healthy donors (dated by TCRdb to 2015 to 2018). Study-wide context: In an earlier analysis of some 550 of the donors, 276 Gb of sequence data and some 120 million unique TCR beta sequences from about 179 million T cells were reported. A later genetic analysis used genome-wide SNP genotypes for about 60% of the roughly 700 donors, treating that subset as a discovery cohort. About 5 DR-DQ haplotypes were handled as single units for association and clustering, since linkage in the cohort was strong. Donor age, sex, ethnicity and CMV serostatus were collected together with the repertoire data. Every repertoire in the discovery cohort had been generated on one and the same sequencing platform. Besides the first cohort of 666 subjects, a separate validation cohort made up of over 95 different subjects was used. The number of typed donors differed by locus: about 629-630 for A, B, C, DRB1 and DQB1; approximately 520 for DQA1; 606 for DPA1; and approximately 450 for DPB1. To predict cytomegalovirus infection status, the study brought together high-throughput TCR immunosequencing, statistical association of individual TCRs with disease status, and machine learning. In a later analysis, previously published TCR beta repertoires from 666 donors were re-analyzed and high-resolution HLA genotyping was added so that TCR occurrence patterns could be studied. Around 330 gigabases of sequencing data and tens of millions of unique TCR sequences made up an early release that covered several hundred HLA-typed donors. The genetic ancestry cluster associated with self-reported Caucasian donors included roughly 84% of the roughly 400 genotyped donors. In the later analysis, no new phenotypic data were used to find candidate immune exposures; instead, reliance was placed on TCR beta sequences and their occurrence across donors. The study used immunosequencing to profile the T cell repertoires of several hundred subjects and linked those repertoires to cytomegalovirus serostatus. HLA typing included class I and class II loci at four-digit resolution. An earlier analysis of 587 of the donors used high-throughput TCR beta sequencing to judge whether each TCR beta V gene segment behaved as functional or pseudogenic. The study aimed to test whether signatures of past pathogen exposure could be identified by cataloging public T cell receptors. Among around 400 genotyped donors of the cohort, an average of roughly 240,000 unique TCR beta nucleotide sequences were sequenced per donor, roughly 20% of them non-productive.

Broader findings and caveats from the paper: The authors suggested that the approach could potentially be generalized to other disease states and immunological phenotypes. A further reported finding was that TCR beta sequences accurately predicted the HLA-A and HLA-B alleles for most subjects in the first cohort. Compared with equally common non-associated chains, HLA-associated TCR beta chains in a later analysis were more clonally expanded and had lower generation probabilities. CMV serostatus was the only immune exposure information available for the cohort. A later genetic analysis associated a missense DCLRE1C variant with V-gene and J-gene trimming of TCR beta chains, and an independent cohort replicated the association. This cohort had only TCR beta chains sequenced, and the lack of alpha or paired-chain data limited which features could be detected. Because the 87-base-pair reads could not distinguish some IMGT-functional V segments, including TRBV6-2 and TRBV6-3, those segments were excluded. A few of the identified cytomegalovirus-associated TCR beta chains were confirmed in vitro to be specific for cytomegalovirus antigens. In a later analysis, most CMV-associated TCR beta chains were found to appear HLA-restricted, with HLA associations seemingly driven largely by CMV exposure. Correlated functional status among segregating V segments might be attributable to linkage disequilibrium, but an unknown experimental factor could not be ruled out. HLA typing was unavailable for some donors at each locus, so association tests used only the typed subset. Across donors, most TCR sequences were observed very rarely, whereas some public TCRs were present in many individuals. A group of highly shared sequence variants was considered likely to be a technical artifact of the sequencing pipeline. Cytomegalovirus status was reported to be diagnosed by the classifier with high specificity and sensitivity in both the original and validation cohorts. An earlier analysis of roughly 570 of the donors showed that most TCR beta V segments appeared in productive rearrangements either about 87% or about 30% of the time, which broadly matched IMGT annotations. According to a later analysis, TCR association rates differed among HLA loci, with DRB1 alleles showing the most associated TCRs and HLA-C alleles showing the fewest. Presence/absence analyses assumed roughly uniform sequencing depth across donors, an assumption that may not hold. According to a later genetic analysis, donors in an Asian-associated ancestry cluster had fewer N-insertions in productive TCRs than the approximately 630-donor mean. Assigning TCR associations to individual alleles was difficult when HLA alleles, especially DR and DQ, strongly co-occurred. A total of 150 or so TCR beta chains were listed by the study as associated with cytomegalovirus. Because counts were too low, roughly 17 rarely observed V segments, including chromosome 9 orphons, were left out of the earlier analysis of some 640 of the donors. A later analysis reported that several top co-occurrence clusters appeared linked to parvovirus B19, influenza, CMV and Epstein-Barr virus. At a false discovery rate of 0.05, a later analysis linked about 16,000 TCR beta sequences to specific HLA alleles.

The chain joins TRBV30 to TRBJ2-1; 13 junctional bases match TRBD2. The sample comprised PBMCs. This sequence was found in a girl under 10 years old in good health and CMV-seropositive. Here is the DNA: TGTGCCTGGAGTGTTTGGGGGACTAGCGGGACCCCGGGGCAGTTCTTC. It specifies CAWSVWGTSGTPGQFF.